The present T cell receptor beta chain was sequenced within a study of T cell responses to AZD1222 COVID-19 vaccine. Sequencing was performed with immunoSEQ multiplex PCR; in TCRdb, only in-frame clones are kept and a portion is missing. The profile shows roughly 55,000 clones, 70% to 90% of them singletons. The table lists this clone with a few counts. The antigen is not known. The CDR3 totals 18 residues. Trimming shortened V by 7 bases and J by 0 bases, and 23 bases separated the two germline ends. From germline, CDR1 is MNHEY and CDR2 SMNVEV (reference sequence). General study findings and limits: Spike-spanning, vaccine-associated CD4 TCRs were dominant at 160-218 and 743-854. Mostly white British, mostly female donors; authors suggested clonal diversity may be underestimated. When two AZD1222 doses had been given, Spike-specific TCR breadth and depth rose. Just 5 or 6 AZD1222 recipients tested seropositive at baseline.

V gene TRBV27 combines with J gene TRBJ2-3; D is unresolved. Sequencing used peripheral blood, obtained on day 0 of AZD1222 vaccination. The origin of this receptor is an adult in good health. The CDR3: CASKRLPGRKASTDTQYF. Written as DNA, the CDR3 is TGTGCCAGCAAAAGGCTCCCCGGGCGGAAGGCTAGCACAGATACGCAGTATTTT.